This passage covers 2 T cell receptor beta chains from one sample sequenced in a study of cytomegalovirus exposure and HLA in healthy donors. It was with 60 Vbeta and 13 Jbeta primers that the PCR ran. TCRdb's copy holds only in-frame clones and misses some; the assay was immunoSEQ multiplex PCR. The data contain about 150,000 clones, 75% to 80% of them singletons. The sequenced material came from PBMCs. The receptors derive from a male donor in good health and CMV-seronegative.

The chain carries TRBV25-1 and TRBJ1-1; the match to TRBD1 covers 7 bases. The CDR3 is made up of 15 amino acids. J was trimmed by 1 base and V by 3 bases; bases with no gene match: 5. Germline CDR1 MGHDK, CDR2 SYGVNS. CDR3 sequence reads: CASSDRQGRNTEAFF. CDR3 coding DNA: TGTGCCAGCAGTGACCGACAGGGCCGGAACACTGAAGCTTTCTTT.

V is TRBV5-1 and J is TRBJ2-3; D is unclear. CDR3 length: 12 residues. Trimming took off 2 bases at V and 5 bases at J, with 6 bases between the two ends. Germline CDR1 is SGHRS and CDR2 is YFSETQ. CDR3 nucleotides: TGCGCCAGCAGCTTCGCCGGAGATACGCAGTATTTT. This encodes CASSFAGDTQYF.